This T cell receptor (beta chain) appears in the sequencing data of a study of T cell clonality in common variable immunodeficiency. Germline loops: CDR1 SEHNR, CDR2 FQNEAQ (reference sequence). This CDR3 region has 15 residues. Trimming stripped 5 bases from V and 3 bases from J, with 17 bases between. Sequencing used immunoSEQ multiplex PCR; TCRdb keeps in-frame clones, though not all of them. This sample carries approximately 58,000 clones, none of them present only once. This clone occurred many times. The read ends 3 residues shy of where the CDR3 ends; the end is completed using the germline J gene.

The sample taken for sequencing was peripheral blood mononuclear cells. The rearrangement joins TRBV7-9 to TRBJ2-7; D is uncertain. The clonotype comes from a person aged 18 to 75 in good health. CDR3 DNA, as far as it was read: TGTGCCAGCAGCCCCCCACTTCTAACAGACTACGAG. Protein product: CASSPPLLTDYE. The entire CDR3 protein reads CASSPPLLTDYEQYF.